Following are 11 T cell receptor beta chains from one sample sequenced in a study of blood T cell repertoires in COVID-19. Generated by immunoSEQ multiplex PCR, the TCRdb table keeps only in-frame clones and is missing some. The profile shows roughly 30,000 clones, 85% to 95% of them singletons. The sequencing sample was made of peripheral blood. The receptor source for this set is a woman in her seventies with COVID-19, enrolled during active disease.

This chain links TRBV30 with TRBJ1-1; D not resolved. From germline, CDR1 is GTSNPN and CDR2 SVGIG (reference sequence). V gave up 1 base and J gave up 2 bases, with 11 bases separating them. The CDR3 extends over 14 amino acids. CDR3 in amino acids: CAWSGVRLNTEAFF. For the CDR3, the DNA is TGTGCCTGGAGTGGGGTCAGACTAAACACTGAAGCTTTCTTT.

The chain uses TRBV7-2 and TRBJ1-5; 11 bases fit TRBD1. The CDR3 runs to 14 residues. Germline V lookup: CDR1 SGHTA, CDR2 FQGNSA. V trimming: 4 bases; J trimming: 5 bases; junction bases outside the gene matches: 1. The CDR3 DNA is TGTGCCAGCAGCTCGGGACAGGGGGATCAGCCCCAGCATTTT. This gives the protein CASSSGQGDQPQHF.

This clone was recorded only once. The J gene is TRBJ1-6, the V gene TRBV27; tentative D call: TRBD1 (5 bases). The germline gives CDR1 MNHEY, CDR2 SMNVEV (reference sequence). CDR3 length: 17 residues. Trimming cost V 5 bases and J 1 base, with 15 bases left between them. Here the CDR3 reads CASSRSGGRSYNSPLHF. The CDR3 DNA sequence: TGTGCCAGCAGTCGTTCGGGGGGGAGGTCCTATAATTCACCCCTCCACTTT.

This sequence joins TRBV30 and TRBJ1-5, with a tentative D call TRBD1 (5 bases). Looked up from germline, CDR1 is GTSNPN and CDR2 is SVGIG (reference sequence). Trimming shortened V by 0 bases and J by 5 bases, and 8 bases separated the two germline ends. This CDR3 spans 13 amino acids. CDR3 sequence: CAWSVRGDQPQHF. CDR3 DNA: TGTGCCTGGAGTGTACGGGGGGATCAGCCCCAGCATTTT.

The chain couples TRBV28 to TRBJ1-5; no reliable D call. The CDR3 consists of 15 residues. CDR1 and CDR2 from the germline V gene are MDHEN and SYDVKM. Trimming took 2 bases from V and 6 from J, leaving 14 bases between them. The CDR3 loop reads CASSLEETVRQPQHF. In DNA form, the CDR3 reads TGTGCCAGCAGTTTAGAGGAGACGGTCCGTCAGCCCCAGCATTTT.

The genes are TRBV18 and TRBJ2-1; no clear D. The CDR3 totals 14 residues. Trimming removed 3 bases at V and 1 base at J, with 7 bases between. Looked up from germline, CDR1 is KGHSH and CDR2 is LQKENI. The CDR3 DNA reads as TGTGCCAGCTCACCGGCGGTTTCCTACAATGAGCAGTTCTTC. This sequence encodes CASSPAVSYNEQFF.

The CDR3 coding sequence is TGTGCCAGCAGCCAAGCGAGCGGGAGATCCACAGATACGCAGTATTTT. It specifies CASSQASGRSTDTQYF. The rearrangement joins TRBV3-1 (or the pseudogene TRBV3-2) to TRBJ2-3, with 8 positions matching TRBD2. Germline V lookup: CDR1 LGHDT, CDR2 YNNKEL (reference sequence). The V segment lost 1 base and the J segment 2 bases; nucleotides outside the gene matches: 5. The CDR3 length is 16 residues.

V and J are TRBV24-1 and TRBJ2-3; D is undetermined. The CDR3 loop spans 13 amino acids. The germline V gene encodes CDR1 KGHDR and CDR2 SFDVKD. V was cut by 5 bases and J by 0 bases, with 5 bases left in between. The DNA of the CDR3 is TGTGCCACCAGTGGCGCTAGCACAGATACGCAGTATTTT. This sequence encodes CATSGASTDTQYF.

The rearrangement joins TRBV13 to TRBJ2-6, with D possibly matching TRBD2 (5 bases). The CDR3 runs 16 residues. With 0 bases removed from V and 2 bases from J, the gap between germline ends came to 8 bases. The germline gives CDR1 PRHDT, CDR2 FYEKMQ (reference sequence). CDR3 in amino acids: CASSLGGEPGANVLTF. CDR3 sequence (DNA): TGTGCCAGCAGCTTAGGCGGGGAACCTGGGGCCAACGTCCTGACTTTC.

This chain joins TRBV29-1 and TRBJ1-2; weak D call: TRBD1 (6 bases). CDR1 and CDR2 from the germline V gene are SQVTM and ANQGSEA. Trimming removed 4 bases at V and 4 bases at J, with 16 bases between. The CDR3 loop spans 14 amino acids. The CDR3 coding sequence is TGCAGCGTTGTAACAGGGTTCCCTAGCTATGGCTACACCTTC. It codes for CSVVTGFPSYGYTF.

The rearrangement joins TRBV6-2 or TRBV6-3 to TRBJ2-6; D remains ambiguous. CDR3 length: 18 residues. The V end was cut by 6 bases, the J end by 0 bases, with 18 bases between. Germline loops: CDR1 MNHEY, CDR2 SVGEGT. The CDR3 spells CASSRSQELNSGANVLTF. The CDR3 DNA sequence: TGTGCCAGCAGCCGGTCCCAGGAATTAAACTCTGGGGCCAACGTCCTGACTTTC.